This T cell receptor beta chain was recorded in a study of identical twins. In TCRdb, the 5' RACE reads were re-called with MiXCR into one record per CDR3 protein. The sample lists about 250,000 distinct CDR3 sequences, approximately 8.6% occurring once. This clonotype occurred a few times. The V gene lost 2 bases and the J gene lost 7 bases, with 11 bases spanning the gap. The CDR3 loop spans 13 amino acids. Germline V gives CDR1 LGHDT, CDR2 YNNKEL (reference sequence). The same sample was also used in a study of yellow fever vaccine responses in identical twins.

The origin of this receptor is a woman aged 18-30 years in good health. Sample: CD8+ T cells sorted from blood. V and J are TRBV3-1 and TRBJ1-1; D perhaps matches TRBD1 (5 bases). CDR3 sequence (DNA): TGTGCCAGCAGCCAATTATCAGGGAATGAAGCTTTCTTT. This sequence encodes CASSQLSGNEAFF.